This TCR beta chain was recovered during a study of CD8 T cells in ankylosing spondylitis (TCRdb year 2017). As for the study more broadly: The study profiled T cell receptor beta repertoires in healthy donors and ankylosing spondylitis patients to find disease-linked TCR variants. In total, the full study cohort was made up of some 100 healthy donors and about two dozen ankylosing spondylitis patients. Samples of peripheral blood were taken, and for ankylosing spondylitis patients, synovial fluid was collected as well. Study-wide conclusions, independent of this receptor: The disease-linked clones had a CD8+ phenotype and were found at relatively low frequencies in peripheral blood. Some motif variants had previously been reported in the synovial fluid and blood of reactive arthritis patients, which suggests shared mechanisms of disease initiation. According to the report, matched synovial fluid samples from ankylosing spondylitis patients were significantly enriched for the disease-linked clones. A TCR beta motif of eight highly homologous amino acid variants appeared characteristic of blood from ankylosing spondylitis patients.

Sequencing took place on an Illumina HiSeq 2500. Quantitative 5'-RACE with molecular barcodes was the method used to prepare the TCR beta libraries. The source study handled its data this way. Disease-linked TCR variants were identified with a new computational method built on a probabilistic model of VDJ rearrangement. The raw public reads went through TCRdb reprocessing: fastp at Q25, MiXCR clone calling, in-frame beta chains kept. Every CDR3 protein is listed once, alongside the most common genes and DNA of its rows. TCRdb's processing, not the authors', yielded these V and J calls. A total of 210,000 or so distinct CDR3 sequences appear in this sample, roughly 26% of them only once. The top ten clonotypes cover 6.6% of the sample. As concerns this clonotype: Its antigen is unknown. Base qualities were left out, and no much larger clone turns up one base away.

Sequencing used blood, either unsorted or a sorted T cell fraction (not recorded which). The TCR sequence derives from a male donor with ankylosing spondylitis or in good health (not recorded which).

The CDR3 in this case is CSASAWGGTSGRTDTQYF. The base sequence is TGCAGTGCTAGTGCATGGGGCGGGACTAGCGGGAGAACAGATACGCAGTATTTT. The chain uses TRBV20-1 and TRBJ2-3, with TRBD2 identical over 14 junction bases. Reading the germline V gene (reference sequence) gives CDR1 DFQATT and CDR2 SNEGSKA. Spanning cysteine to phenylalanine, the CDR3 consists of 18 amino acids. The kept DNA is CDR3 alone, 54 bases in frame from the first base. The germline V end is reduced by 3 bases and the J end by 3 bases; junction bases left unmatched: 11.